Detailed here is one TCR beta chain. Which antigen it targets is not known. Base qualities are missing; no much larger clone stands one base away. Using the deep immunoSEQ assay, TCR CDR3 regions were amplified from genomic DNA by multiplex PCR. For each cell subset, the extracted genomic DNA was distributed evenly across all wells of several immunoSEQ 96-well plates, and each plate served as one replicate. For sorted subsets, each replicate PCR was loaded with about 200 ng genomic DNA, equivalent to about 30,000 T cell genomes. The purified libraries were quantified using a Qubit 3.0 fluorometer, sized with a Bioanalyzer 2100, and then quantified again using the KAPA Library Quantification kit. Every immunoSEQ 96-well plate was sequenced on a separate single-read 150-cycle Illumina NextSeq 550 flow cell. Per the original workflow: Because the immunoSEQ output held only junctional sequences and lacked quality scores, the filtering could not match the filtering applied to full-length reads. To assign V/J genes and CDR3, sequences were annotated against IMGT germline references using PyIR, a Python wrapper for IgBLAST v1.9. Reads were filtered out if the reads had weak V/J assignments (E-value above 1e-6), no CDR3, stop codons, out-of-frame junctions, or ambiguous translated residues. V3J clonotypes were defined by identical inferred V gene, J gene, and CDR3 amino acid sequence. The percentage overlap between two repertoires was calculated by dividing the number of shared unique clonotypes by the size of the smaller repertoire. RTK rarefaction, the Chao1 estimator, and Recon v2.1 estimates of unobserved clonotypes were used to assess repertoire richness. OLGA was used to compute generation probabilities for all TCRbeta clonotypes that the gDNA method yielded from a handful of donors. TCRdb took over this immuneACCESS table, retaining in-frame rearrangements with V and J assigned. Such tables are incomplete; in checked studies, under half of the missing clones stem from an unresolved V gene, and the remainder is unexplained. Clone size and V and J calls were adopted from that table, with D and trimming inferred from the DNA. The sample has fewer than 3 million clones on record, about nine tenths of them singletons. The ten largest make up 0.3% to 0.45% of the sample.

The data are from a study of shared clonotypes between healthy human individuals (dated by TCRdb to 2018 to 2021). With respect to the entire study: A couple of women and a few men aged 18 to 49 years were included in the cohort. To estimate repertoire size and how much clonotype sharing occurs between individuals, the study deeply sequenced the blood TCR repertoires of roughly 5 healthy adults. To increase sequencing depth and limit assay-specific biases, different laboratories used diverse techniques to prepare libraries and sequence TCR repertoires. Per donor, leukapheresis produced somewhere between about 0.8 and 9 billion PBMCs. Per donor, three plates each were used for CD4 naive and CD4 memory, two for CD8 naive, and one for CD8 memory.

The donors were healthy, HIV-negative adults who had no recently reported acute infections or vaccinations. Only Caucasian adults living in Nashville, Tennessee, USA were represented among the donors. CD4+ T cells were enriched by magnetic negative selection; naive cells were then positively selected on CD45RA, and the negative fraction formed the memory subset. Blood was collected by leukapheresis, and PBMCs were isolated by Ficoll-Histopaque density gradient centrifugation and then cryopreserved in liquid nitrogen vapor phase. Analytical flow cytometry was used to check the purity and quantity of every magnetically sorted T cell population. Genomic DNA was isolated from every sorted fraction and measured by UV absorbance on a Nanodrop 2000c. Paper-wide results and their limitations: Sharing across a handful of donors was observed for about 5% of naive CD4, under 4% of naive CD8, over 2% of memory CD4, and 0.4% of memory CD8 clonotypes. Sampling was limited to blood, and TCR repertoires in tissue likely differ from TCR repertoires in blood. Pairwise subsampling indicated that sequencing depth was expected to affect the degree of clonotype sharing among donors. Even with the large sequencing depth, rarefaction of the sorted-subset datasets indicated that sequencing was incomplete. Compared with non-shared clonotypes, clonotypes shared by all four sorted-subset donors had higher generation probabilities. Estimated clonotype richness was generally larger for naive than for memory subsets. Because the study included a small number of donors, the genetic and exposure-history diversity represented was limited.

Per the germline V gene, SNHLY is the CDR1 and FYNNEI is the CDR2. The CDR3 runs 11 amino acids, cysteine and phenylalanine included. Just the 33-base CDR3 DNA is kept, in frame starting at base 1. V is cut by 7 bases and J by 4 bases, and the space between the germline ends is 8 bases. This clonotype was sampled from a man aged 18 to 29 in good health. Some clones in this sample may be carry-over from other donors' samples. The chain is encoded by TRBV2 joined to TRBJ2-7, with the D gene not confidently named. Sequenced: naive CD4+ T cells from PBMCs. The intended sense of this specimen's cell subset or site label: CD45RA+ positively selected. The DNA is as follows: TGTGCCAGCAAAGTCGAATACGAGCAGTACTTC. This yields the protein CASKVEYEQYF. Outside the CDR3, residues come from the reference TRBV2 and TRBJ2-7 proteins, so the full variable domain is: EPEVTQTPSHQVTQMGQEVILRCVPISNHLYFYWYRQILGQKVEFLVSFYNNEISEKSEIFDDQFSVERPDGSNFTLKIRSTKLEDSAMYFCASKVEYEQYFGPGTRLTVT.